These T cell receptor beta chains were read from a single sample in a study of T cell responses to AZD1222 COVID-19 vaccine. Assay: immunoSEQ multiplex PCR; the TCRdb copy retains only in-frame clones and omits some. The table records around 50,000 clones, around 91% of them present only once. The specimen was peripheral blood, collected 28 days after the second AZD1222 dose. Every receptor here comes from an adult who received the AZD1222 COVID-19 vaccine. Both conserved end residues are part of each CDR3. D genes are given only for firm matches. Rows give clone size only sometimes, using once, few, many, or a class for an expanded clone.

V: TRBV6-5; size: .; D: TRBD2; J: TRBJ2-1; CDR3: CASSSGLAFYNEQFF; DNA: TGTGCCAGCAGCTCGGGACTAGCCTTTTACAATGAGCAGTTCTTC
V: TRBV4-2; size: .; D: TRBD2; J: TRBJ2-7; CDR3: CASSQGPPGTSGRARGEQYF; DNA: TGTGCCAGCAGCCAAGGGCCGCCTGGGACTAGCGGGAGAGCCCGGGGCGAGCAGTACTTC
V: TRBV18; size: once; D: .; J: TRBJ1-4; CDR3: CASSPPTGSHEKLFF; DNA: TGTGCCAGCTCACCACCAACTGGATCGCATGAAAAACTGTTTTTT
V: TRBV6-2/TRBV6-3; size: .; D: .; J: TRBJ1-6; CDR3: CASSSYSPLHF; DNA: TGTGCCAGCAGTTCCTATTCACCCCTCCACTTT
V: TRBV9; size: .; D: .; J: TRBJ2-2; CDR3: CASSSRGEQYTGELFF; DNA: TGTGCCAGCAGCAGCCGGGGAGAACAGTACACCGGGGAGCTGTTTTTT
V: TRBV5-1; size: .; D: .; J: TRBJ2-3; CDR3: CASGDQGTDTQYF; DNA: TGCGCCAGCGGGGATCAAGGGACAGATACGCAGTATTTT
V: TRBV7-9; size: .; D: .; J: TRBJ2-7; CDR3: CASSLGGTASTGEQYF; DNA: TGTGCCAGCAGCTTAGGCGGGACAGCATCTACGGGGGAGCAGTACTTC
V: TRBV6-1; size: .; D: .; J: TRBJ2-7; CDR3: CASSEDVDPYEQYF; DNA: TGTGCCAGCAGTGAAGATGTGGATCCCTACGAGCAGTACTTC
V: TRBV28; size: .; D: .; J: TRBJ2-7; CDR3: CASSPGLPLEQYF; DNA: TGTGCCAGCAGCCCCGGTCTTCCCCTCGAGCAGTACTTC
V: TRBV3-1/TRBV3-2; size: .; D: TRBD1; J: TRBJ2-2; CDR3: CASSNAGTGITGELFF; DNA: TGTGCCAGCAGCAACGCCGGGACAGGGATCACCGGGGAGCTGTTTTTT
V: TRBV5-4; size: .; D: .; J: TRBJ2-3; CDR3: CASSLVHSTDTQYF; DNA: TGTGCCAGCAGCTTGGTTCATAGCACAGATACGCAGTATTTT
V: TRBV5-4; size: .; D: .; J: TRBJ2-7; CDR3: CASSLALGVAAGEQYF; DNA: TGTGCCAGCAGCTTGGCCCTGGGGGTTGCGGCAGGCGAGCAGTACTTC
V: TRBV18; size: .; D: .; J: TRBJ2-7; CDR3: CASSSESLAEQYF; DNA: TGTGCCAGCTCATCCGAGAGCCTAGCGGAGCAGTACTTC
V: TRBV9; size: .; D: TRBD1; J: TRBJ2-2; CDR3: CASSVGDRGDTGELFF; DNA: TGTGCCAGCAGCGTAGGGGACAGAGGAGACACCGGGGAGCTGTTTTTT
V: TRBV9; size: .; D: .; J: TRBJ1-2; CDR3: CASSVDPDSRGYTF; DNA: TGTGCCAGCAGCGTAGATCCAGATTCCCGCGGCTACACCTTC
V: TRBV28; size: .; D: TRBD2; J: TRBJ2-7; CDR3: CASSLTGTSGSYEQYF; DNA: TGTGCCAGCAGTTTAACCGGGACTAGCGGCTCCTACGAGCAGTACTTC
V: TRBV9; size: once; D: .; J: TRBJ1-4; CDR3: CASSAGPRDEKLFF; DNA: TGTGCCAGCAGCGCAGGACCCAGGGATGAAAAACTGTTTTTT
V: TRBV7-8; size: .; D: TRBD1; J: TRBJ2-2; CDR3: CASSQRRHPADRGGELFF; DNA: TGTGCCAGCAGCCAACGCCGACATCCAGCCGACAGGGGGGGGGAGCTGTTTTTT
V: TRBV28; size: .; D: TRBD1; J: TRBJ1-2; CDR3: CASRIDRGDYGYTF; DNA: TGTGCCAGCAGGATCGACAGGGGGGATTATGGCTACACCTTC
V: TRBV6-4; size: .; D: .; J: TRBJ1-6; CDR3: CASSLQGGYSPLHF; DNA: TGTGCCAGCAGCCTTCAGGGTGGCTACTCACCCCTCCACTTT
V: TRBV6-6; size: .; D: .; J: TRBJ2-1; CDR3: CASNKNEQFF; DNA: TGTGCCAGCAATAAGAATGAGCAGTTCTTC
V: TRBV5-1; size: .; D: .; J: TRBJ2-7; CDR3: CASSFNARREQYF; DNA: TGCGCCAGCAGCTTTAATGCCAGGAGAGAGCAGTACTTC
V: TRBV4-1; size: .; D: .; J: TRBJ1-2; CDR3: CASSQASGPTGGYTF; DNA: TGCGCCAGCAGCCAAGCCTCCGGGCCGACGGGAGGCTACACCTTC
V: TRBV4-3; size: .; D: TRBD2; J: TRBJ2-5; CDR3: CASSQEGRGGAETQYF; DNA: TGCGCCAGCAGCCAAGAGGGGCGGGGGGGCGCGGAGACCCAGTACTTC
V: TRBV3-1/TRBV3-2; size: .; D: .; J: TRBJ1-5; CDR3: CASSQADSNQPQHF; DNA: TGTGCCAGCAGCCAGGCAGATAGCAATCAGCCCCAGCATTTT
V: TRBV27; size: once; D: .; J: TRBJ1-1; CDR3: CASSRGAPGYTEAFF; DNA: TGTGCCAGCAGCCGAGGGGCCCCAGGGTACACTGAAGCTTTCTTT
V: TRBV6-5; size: .; D: .; J: TRBJ1-2; CDR3: CASSYLPTGEPYGYTF; DNA: TGTGCCAGCAGTTACCTCCCAACGGGGGAACCCTATGGCTACACCTTC
V: TRBV5-1; size: .; D: .; J: TRBJ2-2; CDR3: CASSLDGGNTGELFF; DNA: TGCGCCAGCAGCTTGGATGGGGGGAACACCGGGGAGCTGTTTTTT
V: TRBV6-5; size: .; D: .; J: TRBJ1-5; CDR3: CASSLTQGVGPQHF; DNA: TGTGCCAGCAGCCTAACCCAAGGAGTGGGGCCCCAGCATTTT
V: TRBV5-8; size: .; D: .; J: TRBJ1-5; CDR3: CASSLVLRNQPQHF; DNA: TGTGCCAGCAGCTTGGTCTTGAGGAATCAGCCCCAGCATTTT
V: TRBV5-4; size: .; D: TRBD2; J: TRBJ2-7; CDR3: CASSLDTSGVYEQYF; DNA: TGTGCCAGCAGCTTGGATACTAGCGGGGTTTACGAGCAGTACTTC
V: TRBV28; size: once; D: TRBD1; J: TRBJ1-1; CDR3: CASSLGAGGNTEAFF; DNA: TGTGCCAGCAGTTTAGGCGCAGGGGGGAACACTGAAGCTTTCTTT
V: TRBV5-1; size: .; D: .; J: TRBJ1-4; CDR3: CASSLGDDEKLFF; DNA: TGCGCCAGCAGCTTGGGTGATGATGAAAAACTGTTTTTT
V: TRBV15; size: .; D: .; J: TRBJ1-4; CDR3: CATSRVYATNEKLFF; DNA: TGTGCCACCAGCAGAGTGTATGCAACTAATGAAAAACTGTTTTTT
V: TRBV24-1; size: .; D: TRBD1; J: TRBJ2-7; CDR3: CATSDSQGAHEQYF; DNA: TGTGCCACCAGTGATTCACAGGGGGCCCACGAGCAGTACTTC
V: TRBV10-1; size: .; D: .; J: TRBJ1-5; CDR3: CASSGGAPGQPQHF; DNA: TGCGCCAGCAGTGGAGGGGCGCCGGGTCAGCCCCAGCATTTT
V: TRBV2; size: .; D: .; J: TRBJ2-5; CDR3: CASSEGGMETQYF; DNA: TGTGCCAGCAGTGAGGGGGGTATGGAGACCCAGTACTTC
V: TRBV5-6; size: once; D: TRBD2; J: TRBJ2-3; CDR3: CASSLALAGIVADTQYF; DNA: TGTGCCAGCAGCTTGGCCCTAGCGGGCATTGTGGCAGATACGCAGTATTTT
V: TRBV12-5; size: .; D: TRBD2; J: TRBJ2-7; CDR3: CASGLSLAGGSGEQYF; DNA: TGTGCTAGTGGTCTCTCATTAGCGGGAGGGTCAGGCGAGCAGTACTTC
V: TRBV5-1; size: .; D: .; J: TRBJ1-4; CDR3: CASSPLPMGEEEKLFF; DNA: TGCGCCAGCAGCCCTCTACCCATGGGGGAGGAGGAAAAACTGTTTTTT
V: TRBV7-9; size: .; D: .; J: TRBJ1-2; CDR3: CASSLLVEQFYGYTF; DNA: TGTGCCAGCAGCTTATTAGTCGAGCAGTTCTATGGCTACACCTTC
V: TRBV7-9; size: .; D: .; J: TRBJ2-6; CDR3: CASSWVRVSGANVLTF; DNA: TGTGCCAGCAGTTGGGTCCGAGTTTCTGGGGCCAACGTCCTGACTTTC
V: TRBV27; size: .; D: .; J: TRBJ1-3; CDR3: CASSFFPGNTIYF; DNA: TGTGCCAGCAGTTTTTTCCCTGGAAACACCATATATTTT
V: TRBV12-3/TRBV12-4; size: .; D: .; J: TRBJ1-1; CDR3: CATSIAGSEAFF; DNA: TGTGCCACCTCTATAGCAGGCAGTGAAGCTTTCTTT
V: TRBV7-9; size: .; D: TRBD1; J: TRBJ1-2; CDR3: CASSLGTGTEDGYTF; DNA: TGTGCCAGCAGCTTGGGGACCGGGACAGAGGATGGCTACACCTTC
V: TRBV6-1; size: once; D: .; J: TRBJ2-7; CDR3: CASSEAQIYEQYF; DNA: TGTGCCAGCAGTGAAGCTCAGATCTACGAGCAGTACTTC
V: TRBV5-5; size: .; D: .; J: TRBJ2-5; CDR3: CASSLRVQETQYF; DNA: TGTGCCAGCAGCTTGAGGGTCCAAGAGACCCAGTACTTC
V: TRBV5-1; size: few; D: TRBD1; J: TRBJ2-3; CDR3: CASSSGTGGTDTQYF; DNA: TGCGCCAGCAGCTCTGGGACAGGGGGGACAGATACGCAGTATTTT
V: TRBV18; size: .; D: .; J: TRBJ1-1; CDR3: CASSPPGPRTEAFF; DNA: TGTGCCAGCTCACCTCCGGGCCCGAGAACTGAAGCTTTCTTT
V: TRBV21-1; size: .; D: .; J: TRBJ1-5; CDR3: CASSKPRSTNANQPQHF; DNA: TGTGCCAGCAGCAAACCTCGATCCACCAATGCCAATCAGCCCCAGCATTTT
V: TRBV7-9; size: .; D: TRBD2; J: TRBJ2-5; CDR3: CASSRGVETQYF; DNA: TGTGCCAGCAGCCGGGGGGTGGAGACCCAGTACTTC
V: TRBV6-2/TRBV6-3; size: .; D: .; J: TRBJ2-7; CDR3: CASSYPPFQYEQYF; DNA: TGTGCCAGCAGTTACCCCCCTTTTCAGTACGAGCAGTACTTC
V: TRBV25-1; size: .; D: TRBD2; J: TRBJ2-1; CDR3: CASSVLAGVSYNEQFF; DNA: TGTGCCAGCAGTGTGCTAGCGGGAGTATCCTACAATGAGCAGTTCTTC
V: TRBV6-5; size: .; D: .; J: TRBJ1-1; CDR3: CASRRSILFEAFF; DNA: TGTGCCAGCAGAAGATCGATCCTATTCGAGGCTTTCTTT
V: TRBV28; size: .; D: .; J: TRBJ2-7; CDR3: CASTEDGNAYEQYF; DNA: TGTGCCAGCACCGAAGACGGGAACGCCTACGAGCAGTACTTC
V: TRBV20-1; size: .; D: .; J: TRBJ2-7; CDR3: CSASDSYEQYF; DNA: TGCAGTGCGTCAGACTCCTACGAGCAGTACTTC
V: TRBV6-5; size: .; D: TRBD2; J: TRBJ2-7; CDR3: CASRGGAGEAYEQYF; DNA: TGTGCCAGCAGAGGTGGTGCGGGAGAGGCCTACGAGCAGTACTTC
V: TRBV29-1; size: .; D: .; J: TRBJ1-2; CDR3: CSVPSRRDGYTF; DNA: TGCAGCGTTCCAAGTCGTCGGGATGGCTACACCTTC
V: TRBV27; size: .; D: .; J: TRBJ1-2; CDR3: CASSLRGGGYTF; DNA: TGTGCCAGCAGTTTAAGGGGCGGGGGCTACACCTTC
V: TRBV11-2; size: .; D: .; J: TRBJ1-2; CDR3: CASSRQAIYGYTF; DNA: TGTGCCAGCAGCCGACAGGCGATATATGGCTACACCTTC